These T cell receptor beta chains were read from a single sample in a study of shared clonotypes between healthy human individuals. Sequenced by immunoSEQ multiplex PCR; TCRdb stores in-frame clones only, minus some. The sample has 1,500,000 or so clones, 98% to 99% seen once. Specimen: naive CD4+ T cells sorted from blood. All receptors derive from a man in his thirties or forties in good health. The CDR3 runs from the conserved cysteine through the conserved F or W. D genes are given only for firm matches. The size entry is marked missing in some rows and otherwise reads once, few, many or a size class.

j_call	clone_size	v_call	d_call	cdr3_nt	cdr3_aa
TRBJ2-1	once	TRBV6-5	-	TGTGCCAGCAGTTACTCGGAGGTCGGGGGTGAGCAGTTCTTC	CASSYSEVGGEQFF
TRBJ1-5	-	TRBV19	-	TGTGCCACGACTCTTGGGGCTTTCGGCAATCAGCCCCAGCATTTT	CATTLGAFGNQPQHF
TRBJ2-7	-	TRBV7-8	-	TGTGCCAGCAGCTTCCTTCGGCACATTCGGAGCTCCTACGAGCAGTACTTC	CASSFLRHIRSSYEQYF
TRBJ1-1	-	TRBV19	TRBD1	TGTGCCAGCCAGACAGGGCCCTTTGGGTTTGGCACTGAAGCTTTCTTT	CASQTGPFGFGTEAFF
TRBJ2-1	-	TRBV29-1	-	TGCAGCGTGGCATTTTGGGAAGGGCCCCATGAGCAGTTCTTC	CSVAFWEGPHEQFF
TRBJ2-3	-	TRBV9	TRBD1	TGTGCCAGCAGCGTAGAGGGCAGGGGGCCCACGGGGGATAGCACAGATACGCAGTATTTT	CASSVEGRGPTGDSTDTQYF
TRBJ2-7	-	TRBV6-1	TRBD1	TGTGCCAGCAGGAAGAATACAGGGGGAGCCTACGAGCAGTACTTC	CASRKNTGGAYEQYF
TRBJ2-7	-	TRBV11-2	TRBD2	TGTGCCAGCCGCCTGAGCGGGAGTAGGCAGAGCGAGCAGTACTTC	CASRLSGSRQSEQYF
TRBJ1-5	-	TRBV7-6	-	TGTGCCAGCAGCTTAGGCCCCGAAACAGAATATAGCAATCAGCCCCAGCATTTT	CASSLGPETEYSNQPQHF
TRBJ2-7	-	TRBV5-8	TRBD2	TGTGCCAGCAGCCCCCGGGCTAGCGGGAGGGGTGAGCAGTACTTC	CASSPRASGRGEQYF
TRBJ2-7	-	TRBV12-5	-	TGTGCTAGTGGTTTGGTATATATTAGGGCAGAGGACTACGAGCAGTACTTC	CASGLVYIRAEDYEQYF
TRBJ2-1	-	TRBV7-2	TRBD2	TGTGCCAGCAGCCGTCCGGGACTAGCGGGGGCGAGCTCCTACAATGAGCAGTTCTTC	CASSRPGLAGASSYNEQFF
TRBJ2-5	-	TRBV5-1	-	TGCGCCAGCAGCTTGGGGCAGGGTGAGGAGACCCAGTACTTC	CASSLGQGEETQYF
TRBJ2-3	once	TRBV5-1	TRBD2	TGCGCCAGCAGCTTGGGGGGACTAGCGGGAGGGAGCACAGATACGCAGTATTTT	CASSLGGLAGGSTDTQYF
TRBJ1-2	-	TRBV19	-	TGTGCCAGTAGTATATCAAACACGGGAGGCTACACCTTC	CASSISNTGGYTF
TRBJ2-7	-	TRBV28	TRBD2	TGTGCCAGCAGCTATAGCGGGAGGGGGAACGAGCAGTACTTC	CASSYSGRGNEQYF
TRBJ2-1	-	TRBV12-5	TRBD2	TGTGCTAGTGGAAATTTACTAGCGGGAGTGAGGAATGAGCAGTTCTTC	CASGNLLAGVRNEQFF
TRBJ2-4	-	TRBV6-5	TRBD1	TGTGCCAGCACAGGGGGTACCAAAAACATTCAGTACTTC	CASTGGTKNIQYF
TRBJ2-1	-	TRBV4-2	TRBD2	TGTGCCAGCAGCCAAGATCCCCCTTGGCGGGGGTACAATGAGCAGTTCTTC	CASSQDPPWRGYNEQFF
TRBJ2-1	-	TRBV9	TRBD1	TGTGCCAGCAGCGTACACGGACAGGGGTATGGGGAGGAGCAGTTCTTC	CASSVHGQGYGEEQFF
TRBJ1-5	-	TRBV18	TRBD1	TGTGCCAGCTCACAGGGACAGTCGCGTCAGCCCCAGCATTTT	CASSQGQSRQPQHF
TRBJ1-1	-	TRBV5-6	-	TGTGCCAGCAGCTTGGGTTTGAACACTGAAGCTTTCTTT	CASSLGLNTEAFF
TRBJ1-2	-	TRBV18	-	TGTGCCAGCTCAACCCCGGGAAAGGGATTCTATGGCTACACCTTC	CASSTPGKGFYGYTF
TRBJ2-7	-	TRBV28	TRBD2	TGTGCCAGCAGTTTTGGGAGGGCCGTTAACGAGCAGTACTTC	CASSFGRAVNEQYF
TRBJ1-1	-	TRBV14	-	TGTGCCAGCAGCCGCCACAGGACCACTGAAGCTTTCTTT	CASSRHRTTEAFF
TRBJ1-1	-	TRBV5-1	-	TGCGCCAGCAGCTTAATGGGAGAGAACACTGAAGCTTTCTTT	CASSLMGENTEAFF
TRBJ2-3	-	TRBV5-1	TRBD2	TGCGCCAGCCGTCAGGCTAGCGGGAGTCGGGGCACAGATACGCAGTATTTT	CASRQASGSRGTDTQYF
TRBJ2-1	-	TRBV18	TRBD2	TGTGCCAGCTCTCGCCAACTAGCGGGAGGGGAGCTCGAGCAGTTCTTC	CASSRQLAGGELEQFF
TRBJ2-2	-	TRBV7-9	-	TGTGCCAGCAGCTCTCATCACACCGGGGAGCTGTTTTTT	CASSSHHTGELFF
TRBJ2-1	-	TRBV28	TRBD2	TGTGCCAGCAACCAGGGGACTAGCGAGCAGTTCTTC	CASNQGTSEQFF
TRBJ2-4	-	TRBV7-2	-	TGTGCCAGCAGCCGGGAAGCCAAAAACATTCAGTACTTC	CASSREAKNIQYF
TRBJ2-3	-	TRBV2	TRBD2	TGTGCCAGCCTACCCAGACTGGCGGGAGGAGGGAAAGATACGCAGTATTTT	CASLPRLAGGGKDTQYF
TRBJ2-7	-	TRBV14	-	TGTGCCGCGAACCTGACGGCAGTCTACGAGCAGTACTTC	CAANLTAVYEQYF
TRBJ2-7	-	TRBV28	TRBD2	TGTGCCAGCAGTCCCCCTAGCGGGAGGCGCTACGAGCAGTACTTC	CASSPPSGRRYEQYF
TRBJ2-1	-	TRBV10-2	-	TGCGCCAGCCGCCCGTATGGGGAAAGCAATGAGCAGTTCTTC	CASRPYGESNEQFF
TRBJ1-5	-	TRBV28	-	TGTGCCAGCAAGGAGGGGATGGCCCAGCATTTT	CASKEGMAQHF
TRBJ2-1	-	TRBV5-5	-	TGTGCCAGCAGCTTAAGGTTTCTTAGTGAGCAGTTCTTC	CASSLRFLSEQFF
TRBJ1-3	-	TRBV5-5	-	TGTGCCAGCAGCTTACAGTTGATGGGTAACACCATATATTTT	CASSLQLMGNTIYF
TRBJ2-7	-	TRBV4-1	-	TGCGCCAGCAGCCCGCTCTCTGGGGTTATGCCCTACGAGCAGTACTTC	CASSPLSGVMPYEQYF
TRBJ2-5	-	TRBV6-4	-	TGTGCCAGCAGGAGTCAAGAGACCCAGTACTTC	CASRSQETQYF
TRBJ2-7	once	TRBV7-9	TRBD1	TGTGCCAGCAGCTTAGCGGGACAGTACTACGAGCAGTACTTC	CASSLAGQYYEQYF
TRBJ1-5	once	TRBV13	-	TGTGCCAGCAGCTTAGGGACAGTTTATCAGCCCCAGCATTTT	CASSLGTVYQPQHF
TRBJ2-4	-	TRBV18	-	TGTGCCAGCTCACCTTTCCCGGGAGCCACAAACATTCAGTACTTC	CASSPFPGATNIQYF
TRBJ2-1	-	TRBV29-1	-	TGCAGCGCAGGTTTCGAGGCAGGTTTAAGAAATGAGCAGTTCTTC	CSAGFEAGLRNEQFF
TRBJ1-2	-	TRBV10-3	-	TGTGCCATCAGTGACACAGGTGGCGGCTATGGCTACACCTTC	CAISDTGGGYGYTF
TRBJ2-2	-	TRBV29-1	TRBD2	TGCAGCGTTGGCCCTAGCGGGAGAGCCGGGGAGCTGTTTTTT	CSVGPSGRAGELFF
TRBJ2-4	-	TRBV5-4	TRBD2	TGTGCCAGCAGCTTGGTTGCTAGCGGGAAAAACATTCAGTACTTC	CASSLVASGKNIQYF
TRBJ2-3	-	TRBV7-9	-	TGTGCCAGCAGCTTACTTAGCGGTAGCACAGATACGCAGTATTTT	CASSLLSGSTDTQYF
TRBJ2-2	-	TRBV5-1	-	TGCGCCAGCAGCCTGACCGGGACTGGCCGTTCGGCTGGGGAGCTGTTTTTT	CASSLTGTGRSAGELFF
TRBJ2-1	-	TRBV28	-	TGTGCCAGCAGTCTCCCGACAGGACACAATGAGCAGTTCTTC	CASSLPTGHNEQFF